The next 25 T cell receptor beta chains were all read from a single sample in a study of blood T cell repertoires in COVID-19. The method was immunoSEQ multiplex PCR; TCRdb's version includes in-frame clones alone and lacks a portion of them. The repertoire includes fewer than 150,000 clones, around 73% of them detected once, and 11% sits in the top ten. The sample was peripheral blood. The receptors derive from a man in his sixties who had recovered from COVID-19.

This clone was seen a few times. The chain employs TRBV7-8 and TRBJ2-3, with TRBD2 matching over 13 bases. The V gene end was trimmed by 2 bases and the J gene end by 6 bases; junction bases not matched to a gene: 11. The germline gives CDR1 SGHVS, CDR2 FQNEAQ. The CDR3 consists of 18 residues. The CDR3 region has the DNA TGTGCCAGCAGCTTATCCATATGGACTAGCGGGGGAGGTGATACGCAGTATTTT. Residues: CASSLSIWTSGGGDTQYF. The complete variable domain, with remaining parts taken from reference TRBV7-8 and TRBJ2-3, reads GAGVSQSPRYKVAKRGQDVALRCDPISGHVSLFWYQQALGQGPEFLTYFQNEAQLDKSGLPSDRFFAERPEGSVSTLKIQRTQQEDSAVYLCASSLSIWTSGGGDTQYFGPGTRLTVL.

The chain couples TRBV5-1 to TRBJ2-1; TRBD2 aligns across 7 bases. Germline V gene sequence: CDR1 SGHRS, CDR2 YFSETQ. The J segment lost 8 bases and the V segment lost 0 bases, leaving 8 bases of the junction unmatched. The CDR3 totals 15 residues. CDR3 nucleotide sequence: TGCGCCAGCAGCTTGGATCGGGGGGTTTTGGATGAGCAGTTCTTC. Translation gives CASSLDRGVLDEQFF.

The rearrangement joins TRBV11-2 to TRBJ2-1; perhaps TRBD2 as D (6 bases). V dropped 5 bases and J dropped 12 bases, with 11 bases sitting between them. Germline V gene data show CDR1 as SGHAT and CDR2 as FQNNGV. The CDR3 has 11 amino acids. DNA for the CDR3: TGTGCCAGCAGCCTAACCGGGGGGCAGTTCTTC. Encoded protein: CASSLTGGQFF.

The V gene is TRBV18, the J gene TRBJ1-1; 8 bases align to TRBD1. With 6 bases clipped from V and 8 bases from J, the junction kept 5 bases outside the gene matches. CDR3 length: 12 residues. Germline CDR1 is KGHSH and CDR2 is LQKENI. DNA of the CDR3: TGTGCCAGCTCCCTGGGACAGGTCGAAGCTTTCTTT. Translation gives CASSLGQVEAFF.

The chain recombines TRBV4-1 with TRBJ2-3; perhaps TRBD2 as D (6 bases). The CDR3 contains 14 residues. Between the trimmed V and J ends, which lost 7 bases and 0 bases, there was a span of 11 bases. CDR1 and CDR2 from the germline V gene are MGHRA and YSYEKL. Written as DNA, the CDR3 is TGCGCCAGCACCCCCGGGGGAAGCACAGATACGCAGTATTTT. Amino acid sequence: CASTPGGSTDTQYF.

The chain uses TRBV12-3 or TRBV12-4 and TRBJ2-7; 7 positions match TRBD1. V lost 8 bases and J lost 7; bases outside the gene matches: 8. The CDR3 totals 12 residues. The DNA for the CDR3 is TGTGCCAGCGGAGAGGGGGCGTGGGAGCAGTACTTC. This encodes CASGEGAWEQYF.

In nucleotides, the CDR3 is TGTGCCAGCAGCTTAGAACTAGCGGCGATCAATGAGCAGTTCTTC. Translating it yields CASSLELAAINEQFF. This chain uses TRBV7-8 with TRBJ2-1, with 8 nucleotides matching TRBD2. The CDR3 loop spans 15 amino acids. The germline V gene has CDR1 SGHVS and CDR2 FQNEAQ. Trimming cost V 1 base and J 6 bases; bases outside gene matches: 5.

The chain employs TRBV5-6 and TRBJ1-5; unclear D gene. CDR1 is SGHDT and CDR2 is YYEEEE in the germline V gene. With 3 bases removed from V and 1 base from J, the gap between germline ends came to 5 bases. This CDR3 is 13 amino acids long. Here the CDR3 reads CASSSFSNQPQHF. The DNA for the CDR3 is TGTGCCAGCAGCTCGTTCAGCAATCAGCCCCAGCATTTT. The complete variable domain, with remaining parts taken from reference TRBV5-6 and TRBJ1-5, reads DAGVTQSPTHLIKTRGQQVTLRCSPKSGHDTVSWYQQALGQGPQFIFQYYEEEERQRGNFPDRFSGHQFPNYSSELNVNALLLGDSALYLCASSSFSNQPQHFGDGTRLSIL.

The CDR3 reads CASSAQTDQPQHF. CDR3 in DNA: TGTGCCAGTAGTGCCCAGACAGATCAGCCCCAGCATTTT. The chain employs TRBV19 and TRBJ1-5, with TRBD1 as a possible D gene (5 bases). V shed 5 bases and J shed 5 bases, with 10 bases lying between them. From germline, CDR1 is LNHDA and CDR2 SQIVND (reference sequence). The CDR3 has 13 residues.

This clone was counted a single time. The J gene is TRBJ1-2, the V gene TRBV7-9, with 9 bases matching TRBD1. This CDR3 contains 13 residues. CDR1 is SEHNR and CDR2 is FQNEAQ in the germline V gene (reference sequence). V lost 3 bases, J lost 8 bases, and 4 bases stayed unmatched. CDR3 sequence reads: CASSFGTGTGYTF. In nucleotides, the CDR3 is TGTGCCAGCAGCTTCGGGACAGGGACCGGCTACACCTTC.

This clone was counted between two and nine times. The chain couples TRBV11-3 to TRBJ2-2; D not resolved. Per germline, CDR1 SGHNT and CDR2 YENEEA. Trimming took 0 bases from V and 6 from J, leaving 11 bases between them. The CDR3 extends over 15 amino acids. Here the CDR3 reads CASSLDPSQSGELFF. Here the CDR3 DNA reads TGTGCCAGCAGCTTAGATCCCTCCCAGTCCGGGGAGCTGTTTTTT.

This clone was observed many times. The chain employs TRBV2 and TRBJ1-5, with no clear D. Germline V gene lookup returns CDR1 SNHLY and CDR2 FYNNEI. This CDR3 contains 15 residues. V was trimmed by 3 bases and J by 2 bases, leaving 11 bases between them. This CDR3 reads CASSDGGKGNQPQHF. The DNA for the CDR3 is TGTGCCAGCAGTGATGGAGGGAAAGGCAATCAGCCCCAGCATTTT.

The chain is built from TRBV7-2 and TRBJ2-1; TRBD2 agrees at 11 bases. V shed 4 bases and J 2 bases; nucleotides not matched to a gene: 10. From germline, CDR1 is SGHTA and CDR2 FQGNSA. This CDR3 comprises 18 residues. CDR3 region: CASSSRGLAGGTYNEQFF. For the CDR3, the DNA is TGTGCCAGCAGCTCCAGGGGGCTAGCGGGAGGCACCTACAATGAGCAGTTCTTC.

This clone showed up just a few times. The chain uses TRBV5-6 and TRBJ2-2, with 8 bases identical to TRBD2. With V trimmed by 2 bases and J by 6 bases, 3 bases remained unmatched. CDR1 and CDR2 from the germline V gene are SGHDT and YYEEEE. The CDR3 length is 14 residues. The CDR3 spells CASSFSAGAGELFF. DNA for the CDR3: TGTGCCAGCAGCTTTTCAGCGGGAGCCGGGGAGCTGTTTTTT.

This clone was picked up one time. The chain's CDR3 is CASSLLDRDEQFF. The CDR3 region has the DNA TGCGCCAGCAGTCTCCTGGACAGGGATGAGCAGTTCTTC. The V gene is TRBV4-3, the J gene TRBJ2-1, with 8 bases identical to TRBD1. The germline gives CDR1 LGHNA, CDR2 YSLEER. V was pared by 6 bases and J by 8 bases, with 6 bases of the junction left unmatched. The CDR3 has 13 residues.

As concerns this clone: The same CDR3 can be traced to other DNA sequences in this sample. The rearrangement uses TRBV7-2 and TRBJ1-2; 10 bases line up with TRBD1. The germline V gene has CDR1 SGHTA and CDR2 FQGNSA. This CDR3 contains 14 residues. The ends lost 1 base at V and 5 bases at J; junction bases unmatched: 1. CDR3 amino acids: CASSLGQGAYGYTF. The CDR3 DNA is TGTGCCAGCAGCTTAGGACAGGGGGCTTATGGCTACACCTTC.

The V and J genes are TRBV16 and TRBJ2-1; 7 bases are shared with TRBD2. CDR3 length equals 15 residues. Germline V CDR1 and CDR2: KGHSY, FQNENV. Trimming cost V 4 bases and J 2 bases; bases outside gene matches: 5. CDR3 coding DNA: TGTGCCAGCAGCCTGGGGGGGTTCGCCTACAATGAGCAGTTCTTC. It translates to CASSLGGFAYNEQFF.

The CDR3 DNA sequence: TGTGCCAGCTCACGGGCGGGCTCCCCCTCGGAGACCCAGTACTTC. It encodes CASSRAGSPSETQYF. The gene calls are TRBV18 and TRBJ2-5; weak D call: TRBD2 (5 bases). The ends were cut back, 4 bases at V and 5 bases at J, with 17 bases in the middle. The CDR3 spans 15 residues. CDR1 is KGHSH and CDR2 is LQKENI in the germline V gene.

The table lists this clone with a count of one. This chain joins TRBV28 and TRBJ2-3; perhaps TRBD2 as D (5 bases). The CDR3 contains 14 residues. CDR1 and CDR2 from the germline V gene are MDHEN and SYDVKM. V dropped 6 bases and J dropped 0 bases, with 10 bases sitting between them. CDR3 sequence reads: CASRSGLSTDTQYF. The CDR3, as DNA: TGTGCCAGCAGATCCGGACTCAGCACAGATACGCAGTATTTT. The entire variable domain, with the rest obtained from reference TRBV28 and TRBJ2-3, is as follows: DVKVTQSSRYLVKRTGEKVFLECVQDMDHENMFWYRQDPGLGLRLIYFSYDVKMKEKGDIPEGYSVSREKKERFSLILESASTNQTSMYLCASRSGLSTDTQYFGPGTRLTVL.

This chain connects TRBV27 to TRBJ2-2; no firm D call. CDR3 length: 15 amino acids. With 0 bases removed from V and 1 base from J, the gap between germline ends came to 6 bases. The germline V gene encodes CDR1 MNHEY and CDR2 SMNVEV (reference sequence). CDR3 DNA: TGTGCCAGCAGTTTATCGTCAGGGAACACCGGGGAGCTGTTTTTT. It specifies CASSLSSGNTGELFF.

The chain recombines TRBV2 with TRBJ2-3; TRBD2 is a possible D gene (6 bases). This CDR3 spans 12 amino acids. Germline lookup yields CDR1 SNHLY and CDR2 FYNNEI. V was shortened by 2 bases and J by 9 bases, with 9 bases between the two germline ends. In DNA, the CDR3 is TGTGCCAGCAGTGAACAGGAGGGGACGCAGTATTTT. This encodes CASSEQEGTQYF.

This clone appeared many times. The chain couples TRBV15 to TRBJ1-2; TRBD1 matches at 8 bases. CDR3 size: 14 residues. With 4 bases clipped from V and 6 bases from J, the junction kept 7 bases outside the gene matches. Germline V gene data show CDR1 as LNHNV and CDR2 as YYDKDF (reference sequence). CDR3 sequence reads: CATSTRTTGDGYTF. For the CDR3, the DNA is TGTGCCACCAGCACCCGAACGACAGGGGATGGCTACACCTTC.

The chain links TRBV27 to TRBJ1-5; D not certain. The CDR3 runs 17 residues. Trimming took off 1 base at V and 5 bases at J, with 18 bases between the two ends. Germline assignment: CDR1 MNHEY and CDR2 SMNVEV (reference sequence). CDR3 nucleotide sequence: TGTGCCAGCAGTTTATTCCCGGTTGGGCCCCCCGATCAGCCCCAGCATTTT. Protein product: CASSLFPVGPPDQPQHF.

As DNA, the CDR3 is TGCGCCAGCAGCTGGGGACAGGGTGACACCGGGGAGCTGTTTTTT. It codes for CASSWGQGDTGELFF. The genes are TRBV5-1 and TRBJ2-2, with 9 bases aligning to TRBD1. Germline loops: CDR1 SGHRS, CDR2 YFSETQ. The CDR3 totals 15 residues. The J segment lost 3 bases and the V segment lost 3 bases, leaving 3 bases of the junction unmatched.

This clone was seen more than once but under ten times. The J gene is TRBJ2-5, the V gene TRBV4-3, with D hard to call. V was pared by 1 base and J by 3 bases, with 15 bases between. The length of the CDR3 is 16 residues. Germline CDR1 is LGHNA and CDR2 is YSLEER. CDR3 bases: TGCGCCAGCAGCCAAGTTGTAACGGGTGTGGAAGAGACCCAGTACTTC. This encodes CASSQVVTGVEETQYF.